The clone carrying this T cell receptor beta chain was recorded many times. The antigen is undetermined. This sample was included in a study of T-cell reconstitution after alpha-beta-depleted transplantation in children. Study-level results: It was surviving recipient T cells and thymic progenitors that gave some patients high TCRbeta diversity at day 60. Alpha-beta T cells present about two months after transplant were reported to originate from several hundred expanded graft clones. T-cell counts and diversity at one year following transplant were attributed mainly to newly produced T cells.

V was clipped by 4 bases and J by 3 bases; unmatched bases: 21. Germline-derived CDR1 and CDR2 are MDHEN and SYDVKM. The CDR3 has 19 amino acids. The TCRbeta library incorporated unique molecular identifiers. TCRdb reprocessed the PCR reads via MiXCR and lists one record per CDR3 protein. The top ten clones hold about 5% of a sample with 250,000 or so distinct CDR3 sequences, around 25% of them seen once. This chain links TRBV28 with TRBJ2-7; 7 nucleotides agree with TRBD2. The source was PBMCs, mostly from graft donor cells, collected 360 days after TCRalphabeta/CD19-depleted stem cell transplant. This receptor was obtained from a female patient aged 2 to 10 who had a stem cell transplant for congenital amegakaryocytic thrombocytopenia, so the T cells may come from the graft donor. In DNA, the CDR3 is TGTGCCAGCAGTTATTCCGTACTAAACAGTGGGGGACTAAGCTACGAGCAGTACTTC. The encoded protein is CASSYSVLNSGGLSYEQYF.